One and the same sample provided the 10 T cell receptor beta chains below, sequenced in a study of cytomegalovirus exposure and HLA in healthy donors. Amplification used 60 Vbeta primers and 13 Jbeta primers. The data were produced by immunoSEQ multiplex PCR, yet TCRdb's version contains in-frame clones alone and is incomplete. The sample has tens of thousands of clones, approximately 7.6% seen once. The source material was PBMCs. All receptors derive from a man aged 50-60 years in good health and CMV-seronegative.

This clone turned up a few times. The rearrangement joins TRBV27 to TRBJ2-1; TRBD2 agrees at 10 bases. The CDR3 is 16 amino acids. CDR1 and CDR2 (germline): MNHEY, SMNVEV (reference sequence). V shed 1 base, J shed 7 bases, and the junction held 7 bases outside the gene matches. Here the CDR3 reads CASSLLGTSAGNEQFF. In nucleotides, the CDR3 is TGTGCCAGCAGTTTATTGGGGACTAGCGCCGGGAATGAGCAGTTCTTC.

This clone was seen only a few times. The gene calls are TRBV7-8 and TRBJ1-2; D not resolved. This CDR3 contains 14 residues. CDR1 is SGHVS, CDR2 FQNEAQ, per germline. Trimming removed 5 bases from V and 1 base from J, with 11 bases in between. This CDR3 is CASSPGYDNYGYTF. CDR3 sequence (DNA): TGTGCCAGCAGCCCGGGGTATGATAACTATGGCTACACCTTC.

The rearrangement uses TRBV7-9 and TRBJ2-1; 7 nucleotides line up with TRBD1. The CDR3 contains 13 residues. The V gene end was trimmed by 1 base and the J gene end by 11 bases; junction bases not matched to a gene: 5. Germline values: CDR1 SEHNR, CDR2 FQNEAQ (reference sequence). CDR3 sequence (DNA): TGTGCCAGCAGCTTAGAGATGGACAGGCAGCAGTTCTTC. Its translation: CASSLEMDRQQFF.

The rearrangement uses TRBV6-1 and TRBJ1-5; D is possibly TRBD1 (6 bases). The CDR3 is 13 residues long. Trimming stripped 5 bases from V and 13 bases from J, with 18 bases between. The germline gives CDR1 MNHNS, CDR2 SASEGT. The CDR3 loop reads CASSRGGQENQHF. The CDR3 coding sequence is TGTGCCAGCAGTCGGGGGGGCCAGGAGAATCAGCATTTT.

This rearrangement joins TRBV6-6 to TRBJ2-7; the match to TRBD2 covers 12 bases. Germline V gives CDR1 MNHNY, CDR2 SVGAGI (reference sequence). This CDR3 comprises 14 residues. Trimming removed 5 bases from V and 3 bases from J; junction bases left unmatched: 2. The DNA of the CDR3 is TGTGCCAGCAGTCTAGCGGGAGGGCACTACGAGCAGTACTTC. Protein product: CASSLAGGHYEQYF.

This clone turned up a few times. The V gene is TRBV5-1, the J gene TRBJ2-7; 9 nucleotides align to TRBD1. The CDR3 is 15 residues long. V shed 4 bases, J shed 5 bases, and the junction held 10 bases outside the gene matches. Germline V gene lookup returns CDR1 SGHRS and CDR2 YFSETQ. The CDR3 sequence: CASSVKQGAVDEQYF. The CDR3 DNA reads TGCGCCAGCAGCGTTAAACAGGGGGCGGTTGACGAGCAGTACTTC.

The V and J genes are TRBV5-1 and TRBJ1-2, with D unresolved. This CDR3 comprises 15 residues. Deletions cut 8 bases from V and 0 bases from J, with 17 bases between. Looked up from germline, CDR1 is SGHRS and CDR2 is YFSETQ. For the CDR3, the DNA is TGCGCCAGACACCGACCAACTAATTCTAACTATGGCTACACCTTC. It specifies CARHRPTNSNYGYTF.

The genes are TRBV28 and TRBJ1-6, with unresolved D. This CDR3 has 14 residues. Trimming shortened V by 6 bases and J by 8 bases, and 14 bases separated the two germline ends. From germline, CDR1 is MDHEN and CDR2 SYDVKM. For the CDR3, the DNA is TGTGCCAGCAGAGAGTACTTACCCCATTCACCCCTCCACTTT. Its protein product is CASREYLPHSPLHF.

The genes are TRBV5-6 and TRBJ2-1, with 7 nucleotides matching TRBD2. The CDR3 length is 15 residues. Germline CDR1 SGHDT, CDR2 YYEEEE. After removal of 0 bases from V and 8 bases from J, the junction contained 8 bases not matched to a gene. CDR3 sequence reads: CASSLVGLGWDEQFF. The CDR3 nucleotides are TGTGCCAGCAGCTTGGTTGGACTAGGTTGGGATGAGCAGTTCTTC.

In this sample, this clone turned up a few times. J is TRBJ2-4 and V is TRBV6-1; TRBD2 might be the D (6 bases). CDR3 length: 18 residues. CDR1 MNHNS and CDR2 SASEGT come from the germline V gene. V was trimmed by 0 bases and J by 2 bases, leaving 17 bases between them. CDR3 in DNA: TGTGCCAGCAGTGAAGCGGCGGGGATTGCATACTCCAAAAACATTCAGTACTTC. Translating it yields CASSEAAGIAYSKNIQYF.